The rows below give T cell receptor beta chains drawn from one sample of a study of blood T cell repertoires in COVID-19. Assay used: immunoSEQ multiplex PCR; TCRdb lists only in-frame clones, some missing. The table records under 100,000 clones, roughly nine tenths of them present only once. Sequencing input: peripheral blood. Receptors originate from a male donor with acute or convalescent COVID-19. CDR3s include the opening cysteine and the closing phenylalanine or tryptophan. A D gene is named only where the DNA matches it firmly. A clone size is listed for some rows: how often the clone was seen (once, few, many), or a class if it is expanded.

.	TRBV2	TRBJ1-5	.	CASSPQGYDNQPQHF	TGTGCCAGCAGTCCACAGGGTTATGACAATCAGCCCCAGCATTTT
TRBD1	TRBV27	TRBJ1-1	.	CASSSGTGVGTEAFF	TGTGCCAGCAGTTCCGGGACAGGGGTTGGCACTGAAGCTTTCTTT
TRBD1	TRBV11-2	TRBJ1-2	.	CASSLGTGSYTF	TGTGCCAGCAGCTTGGGGACAGGGTCCTACACCTTC
.	TRBV7-2	TRBJ2-7	.	CASGRDTRYEQYF	TGTGCCAGCGGTCGGGACACCCGCTACGAGCAGTACTTC
TRBD2	TRBV11-2	TRBJ2-2	.	CASSFLAGLNTGELFF	TGTGCCAGCAGCTTTCTAGCGGGACTAAACACCGGGGAGCTGTTTTTT
.	TRBV7-8	TRBJ1-1	.	CASSRGGGSVNTEAFF	TGTGCCAGCAGCCGAGGGGGGGGTAGTGTGAACACTGAAGCTTTCTTT
TRBD2	TRBV5-1	TRBJ2-3	.	CASSLATGGPSDTQYF	TGCGCCAGCAGCTTGGCCACGGGGGGGCCCTCAGATACGCAGTATTTT
.	TRBV5-1	TRBJ1-4	once	CASSWWGGPNEKLFF	TGCGCCAGCAGCTGGTGGGGAGGTCCGAATGAAAAACTGTTTTTT
TRBD1	TRBV7-9	TRBJ1-4	.	CASSGTGSGAEKLFF	TGTGCCAGCAGCGGGACAGGGAGTGGGGCTGAAAAACTGTTTTTT
.	TRBV9	TRBJ1-6	.	CASSVALSSYNSPLHF	TGTGCCAGCAGCGTAGCCCTGAGCTCCTATAATTCACCCCTCCACTTT
.	TRBV13	TRBJ1-1	.	CASSPGLLNTEAFF	TGTGCCAGCAGCCCCGGACTGCTGAACACTGAAGCTTTCTTT
TRBD1	TRBV5-6	TRBJ1-2	.	CASTNGDRGTLGYTF	TGTGCCAGCACCAACGGCGACAGGGGCACTCTGGGCTACACCTTC
.	TRBV12-5	TRBJ1-2	.	CASGFTGTDGAGYTF	TGTGCTAGTGGTTTTACTGGCACAGATGGGGCTGGCTACACCTTC
TRBD1	TRBV30	TRBJ2-7	.	CAWRSDLRTGATYEQYF	TGTGCCTGGAGATCAGATCTCCGGACAGGGGCTACCTACGAGCAGTACTTC
TRBD1	TRBV3-1/TRBV3-2	TRBJ1-5	few	CASSQGGQGHQPQHF	TGTGCCAGCAGCCAAGGGGGACAGGGCCATCAGCCCCAGCATTTT
.	TRBV7-2	TRBJ1-1	.	CASSLAVGVSGATEAFF	TGTGCCAGCAGCTTAGCGGTGGGGGTATCGGGAGCCACTGAAGCTTTCTTT
TRBD2	TRBV28	TRBJ2-1	.	CASSLGSGGLGEQFF	TGTGCCAGCAGTTTAGGTAGCGGGGGGTTAGGTGAGCAGTTCTTC
.	TRBV7-9	TRBJ2-7	.	CASSPLDYFSYEQYF	TGTGCCAGCAGCCCCCTGGACTATTTCTCCTACGAGCAGTACTTC
TRBD1	TRBV6-1	TRBJ1-2	.	CASSEATTGNYGYTF	TGTGCCAGCAGTGAAGCAACGACAGGGAACTATGGCTACACCTTC
TRBD1	TRBV20-1	TRBJ1-6	.	CSASPGTVNSPLHF	TGCAGTGCTAGTCCAGGGACAGTTAATTCACCCCTCCACTTT
TRBD2	TRBV13	TRBJ2-3	.	CASSLGGGIRTDTQYF	TGTGCCAGCAGCTTAGGCGGGGGGATTCGCACAGATACGCAGTATTTT
TRBD1	TRBV6-4	TRBJ1-2	few	CASSTTPGQGYGYTF	TGTGCCAGCAGTACAACTCCGGGACAGGGGTATGGCTACACCTTC
TRBD1	TRBV27	TRBJ2-5	.	CASSKPGQSEETQYF	TGTGCCAGCAGTAAACCGGGACAGTCCGAAGAGACCCAGTACTTC
.	TRBV30	TRBJ2-5	once	CAWSASETQYF	TGTGCCTGGAGTGCCTCGGAGACCCAGTACTTC
TRBD1	TRBV6-5	TRBJ1-3	.	CASSYATGGGNTIYF	TGTGCCAGCAGTTACGCGACAGGGGGCGGAAACACCATATATTTT
TRBD1	TRBV3-1/TRBV3-2	TRBJ2-4	.	CASSQVVRGRNIQYF	TGTGCCAGCAGCCAAGTGGTAAGGGGGCGGAACATTCAGTACTTC
.	TRBV19	TRBJ1-5	few	CASSIWGRGDNQPQHF	TGTGCCAGTAGTATCTGGGGGCGAGGTGACAATCAGCCCCAGCATTTT
TRBD1	TRBV6-1	TRBJ1-4	.	CASSEAGAGGEKLFF	TGTGCCAGCAGTGAAGCGGGGGCAGGGGGTGAAAAACTGTTTTTT
TRBD1	TRBV6-5	TRBJ2-5	.	CASSYQQGARETQYF	TGTGCCAGCAGTTACCAACAGGGGGCTAGGGAGACCCAGTACTTC
TRBD2	TRBV6-1	TRBJ2-5	.	CASSEGWRGGGETQYF	TGTGCCAGCAGTGAAGGATGGCGGGGGGGAGGAGAGACCCAGTACTTC
.	TRBV30	TRBJ2-5	once	CASAQQAEETQYF	TGTGCCTCGGCACAACAGGCCGAAGAGACCCAGTACTTC
TRBD1	TRBV6-5	TRBJ2-2	medium-sized	CASRTGQGYTGELFF	TGTGCCAGCAGAACCGGACAGGGGTACACCGGGGAGCTGTTTTTT
.	TRBV10-3	TRBJ1-2	.	CAISLDGLRGYTF	TGTGCCATCAGCCTCGACGGCCTCAGGGGCTACACCTTC
.	TRBV7-8	TRBJ2-7	.	CASSLRMDREYEQYF	TGTGCCAGCAGCCTTCGAATGGACAGAGAGTACGAGCAGTACTTC
TRBD1	TRBV5-1	TRBJ2-5	.	CASSTPGGRGETQYF	TGCGCCAGCAGCACCCCAGGGGGCCGGGGAGAGACCCAGTACTTC
TRBD1	TRBV11-2	TRBJ1-5	few	CASSATGDSNQPQHF	TGTGCCAGCAGCGCGACAGGGGATAGCAATCAGCCCCAGCATTTT
.	TRBV7-2	TRBJ1-1	once	CASSITTNTEAFF	TGTGCCAGCAGCATAACTACCAACACTGAAGCTTTCTTT
TRBD2	TRBV28	TRBJ2-7	.	CASSLPSGGRHEQYF	TGTGCCAGCAGCCTCCCTAGCGGGGGGCGACACGAGCAGTACTTC
.	TRBV18	TRBJ2-6	once	CASSPNQNSGANVLTF	TGTGCCAGCTCACCCAACCAGAACTCTGGGGCCAACGTCCTGACTTTC
TRBD1	TRBV5-4	TRBJ2-1	few	CASSLPQGYHEQFF	TGTGCCAGCAGCTTACCACAGGGGTACCATGAGCAGTTCTTC
.	TRBV6-1	TRBJ1-5	.	CASSKDLQGGGQPQHF	TGTGCCAGCAGTAAAGACCTTCAGGGAGGTGGTCAGCCCCAGCATTTT
TRBD1	TRBV9	TRBJ1-2	.	CASSVMGQGDGYTF	TGTGCCAGCAGCGTAATGGGACAGGGGGATGGCTACACCTTC
TRBD2	TRBV19	TRBJ2-3	.	CASETSGGGSDTQYF	TGTGCCAGTGAGACTAGCGGGGGTGGGTCGGATACGCAGTATTTT
.	TRBV5-1	TRBJ2-7	.	CASSLETPPYEQYF	TGCGCCAGCAGCTTGGAAACACCTCCCTACGAGCAGTACTTC
.	TRBV10-3	TRBJ2-1	.	CAISERGNEQFF	TGTGCCATCAGTGAACGAGGTAATGAGCAGTTCTTC
.	TRBV19	TRBJ2-2	.	CASSWAQGGELFF	TGTGCCAGTAGTTGGGCTCAGGGCGGGGAGCTGTTTTTT
TRBD1	TRBV10-3	TRBJ1-4	.	CAISDQGANEKLFF	TGTGCCATCAGTGACCAGGGGGCGAATGAAAAACTGTTTTTT
.	TRBV5-1	TRBJ2-7	.	CASSLVEVGYEQYF	TGCGCCAGCAGCTTGGTGGAGGTTGGCTACGAGCAGTACTTC
TRBD1	TRBV19	TRBJ1-6	.	CASSIRDRETPLHF	TGTGCCAGTAGTATCCGGGACAGGGAGACACCCCTCCACTTT